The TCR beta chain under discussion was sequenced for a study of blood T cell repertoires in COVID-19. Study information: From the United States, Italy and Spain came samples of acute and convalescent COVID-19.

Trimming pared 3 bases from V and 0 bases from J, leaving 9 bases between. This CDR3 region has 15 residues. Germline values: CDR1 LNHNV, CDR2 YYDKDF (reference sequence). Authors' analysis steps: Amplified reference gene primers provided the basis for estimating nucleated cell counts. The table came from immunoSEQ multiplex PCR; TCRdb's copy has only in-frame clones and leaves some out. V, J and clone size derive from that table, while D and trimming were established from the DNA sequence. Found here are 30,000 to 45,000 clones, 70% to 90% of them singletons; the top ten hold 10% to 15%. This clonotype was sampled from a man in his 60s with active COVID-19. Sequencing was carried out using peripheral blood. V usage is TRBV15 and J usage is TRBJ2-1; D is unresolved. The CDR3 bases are TGTGCCACCAGCAGCCACATAAGCTCCTACAATGAGCAGTTCTTC. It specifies CATSSHISSYNEQFF.